In this sample, the clone carrying this TCR delta chain turned up a few times. Its antigen is as yet unknown. The sample originates from a study of Vδ1+ human thymocytes. The V gene lost 2 bases and the J gene lost 0 bases, with 19 bases spanning the gap. The length of the CDR3 is 18 residues. Germline lookup yields CDR1 TSWWSYY and CDR2 QGS. RNA was extracted from the cells and then reverse transcribed. Pooled V-gene forward primers with one constant-region reverse primer generated the CDR3 amplicons by multiplex PCR. TCRdb re-called the multiplex PCR reads through CATT. This table has more than 50,000 delta-chain clones, approximately 15% appearing once. Study findings and constraints: Bulk repertoire data may be misinterpreted because of unexpected Vdelta2 sequences. Highly polyclonal TRG and TRD repertoires with Gaussian CDR3 length distributions appeared in thymus.

The sequence was obtained from a boy under three years old who had congenital heart surgery. The chain couples TRDV1 to TRDJ1; a weak D match, TRDD3 (5 bases). The sequenced sample was Vdelta1+ gamma-delta thymocytes from the thymus. Documented subset: FACS-sorted CD3+ TCRalphabeta- TCRVdelta1+ TCRVdelta2- thymocytes. CDR3 loop: CALGELITGAPYTDKLIF. The CDR3 DNA is TGTGCTCTTGGGGAATTAATCACGGGGGCCCCGTACACCGATAAACTCATCTTT.